This is a list of T cell receptor beta chains from one sample in a study of yellow fever vaccine responses in identical twins. TCRdb re-derived calls from the RT-PCR reads in MiXCR, one entry per CDR3 protein. Found here are some 1,000 distinct CDR3 sequences, around 80% of them singletons; the top ten hold 15% to 19%. The sequencing here drew on T cells from blood (PBMCs), unsorted or a sorted subset (not recorded which), taken before or after yellow fever vaccination (not recorded which). These TCRs come from a female donor who received the yellow fever vaccine. The CDR3 runs from the conserved cysteine through the conserved F or W. Fields, in order: J gene, clone size, D gene, V gene, CDR3 DNA, CDR3 protein. The D gene is left open where the match is weak. The size field is filled for only some rows; it gives once, few, many or a size class.

j_gene: TRBJ2-7
abundance: .
d_gene: .
v_gene: TRBV11-2
CDR3nt: TGTGCCAGCAGCTTTAGTCCCTACGAGCAGTACTTC
CDR3aa: CASSFSPYEQYF

j_gene: TRBJ1-3
abundance: .
d_gene: .
v_gene: TRBV4-1
CDR3nt: TGCGCCAGCAGCCCCCCCTCATCCTCTGGAAACACCATATATTTT
CDR3aa: CASSPPSSSGNTIYF

j_gene: TRBJ2-7
abundance: .
d_gene: TRBD2
v_gene: TRBV9
CDR3nt: TGTGCCAGCAGCGTAGACGTGGGAGGGCCCTCCTACGAGCAGTACTTC
CDR3aa: CASSVDVGGPSYEQYF

j_gene: TRBJ1-2
abundance: .
d_gene: .
v_gene: TRBV4-1
CDR3nt: TGCGCCAGCAGCCAAGGCGGATGGGACTATGGCTACACCTTC
CDR3aa: CASSQGGWDYGYTF

j_gene: TRBJ2-1
abundance: .
d_gene: .
v_gene: TRBV7-2
CDR3nt: TGTGCCAGCAGCTTATCCTGGAATGAGCAGTTCTTC
CDR3aa: CASSLSWNEQFF

j_gene: TRBJ2-4
abundance: .
d_gene: TRBD1
v_gene: TRBV4-2
CDR3nt: TGTGCCAGCAGCCAAGACGCAGGACAGGCAATCTCCAAAAACATTCAGTACTTC
CDR3aa: CASSQDAGQAISKNIQYF

j_gene: TRBJ1-5
abundance: .
d_gene: TRBD1
v_gene: TRBV6-2/TRBV6-3
CDR3nt: TGTGCCAGCAGTTACGTCTCATCGACAGGGAGCAATAAAAACAATCAGCCCCAGCATTTT
CDR3aa: CASSYVSSTGSNKNNQPQHF

j_gene: TRBJ2-2
abundance: once
d_gene: TRBD2
v_gene: TRBV24-1
CDR3nt: TGTGCCACCAGTGCCGTGGGACAGGGTACTAGCGGGGGTTCCGGGGAGCTGTTTTTT
CDR3aa: CATSAVGQGTSGGSGELFF

j_gene: TRBJ2-5
abundance: few
d_gene: .
v_gene: TRBV18
CDR3nt: TGTGCCAGCTCACCACCGTCCAAGTACCAAGAGACCCAGTACTTC
CDR3aa: CASSPPSKYQETQYF

j_gene: TRBJ2-5
abundance: .
d_gene: .
v_gene: TRBV11-1
CDR3nt: TGTGCCAGCAGCTTAGGGACCCACTTGCCACGGTTCCAAGAGACCCAGTACTTC
CDR3aa: CASSLGTHLPRFQETQYF

j_gene: TRBJ2-3
abundance: .
d_gene: .
v_gene: TRBV12-3/TRBV12-4
CDR3nt: TGTGCCAGCAGTTTGTTTGGCTACCCGAGCACAGATACGCAGTATTTT
CDR3aa: CASSLFGYPSTDTQYF

j_gene: TRBJ2-2
abundance: .
d_gene: TRBD1
v_gene: TRBV10-1
CDR3nt: TGCGCCAGCAGCCCTGGACAGGGTGGCCGGGAGCTGTTTTTT
CDR3aa: CASSPGQGGRELFF

j_gene: TRBJ1-5
abundance: .
d_gene: .
v_gene: TRBV10-1
CDR3nt: TGCGCCAGCAGTGATAGGGAAGGAGATCAGCCCCAGCATTTT
CDR3aa: CASSDREGDQPQHF

j_gene: TRBJ2-1
abundance: .
d_gene: .
v_gene: TRBV7-6
CDR3nt: TGTGCTAGCAGCGCAGGCAATGAGCAGTTCTTC
CDR3aa: CASSAGNEQFF

j_gene: TRBJ1-6
abundance: .
d_gene: .
v_gene: TRBV15
CDR3nt: TGTGCCACCAGCAGAGATCTTTGGGGCCAGGATTCACCCCTCCACTTT
CDR3aa: CATSRDLWGQDSPLHF

j_gene: TRBJ2-1
abundance: few
d_gene: .
v_gene: TRBV15
CDR3nt: TGTGCCACCAGCAGAGTTTTGGGGTTGGAGCTGTTCTTC
CDR3aa: CATSRVLGLELFF

j_gene: TRBJ1-1
abundance: few
d_gene: TRBD1
v_gene: TRBV12-3/TRBV12-4
CDR3nt: TGTGCCAGTCGACAGGGAAACACTGAAGCTTTCTTT
CDR3aa: CASRQGNTEAFF

j_gene: TRBJ2-5
abundance: .
d_gene: .
v_gene: TRBV11-1
CDR3nt: TGTGCCAGCAGCTTCGGGCGGGAAAAAGAGACCCAGTACTTC
CDR3aa: CASSFGREKETQYF

j_gene: TRBJ2-6
abundance: few
d_gene: .
v_gene: TRBV4-2
CDR3nt: TGTGCCAGCAGATCTGGGGCCAACGTCCTGACTTTC
CDR3aa: CASRSGANVLTF

j_gene: TRBJ2-3
abundance: .
d_gene: TRBD2
v_gene: TRBV5-5
CDR3nt: TGCGCCAGCAGCGTCCAACTAGCGGGTGGCACAGATACGCAGTATTTT
CDR3aa: CASSVQLAGGTDTQYF

j_gene: TRBJ1-5
abundance: .
d_gene: .
v_gene: TRBV4-3
CDR3nt: TGCGCCAGCAGCCAAGATCGGCGCCAGCCCCAGCATTTT
CDR3aa: CASSQDRRQPQHF

j_gene: TRBJ1-5
abundance: .
d_gene: TRBD1
v_gene: TRBV10-3
CDR3nt: TGTGCCATCTCCGGACAGGCGAATCAGCCCCAGCATTTT
CDR3aa: CAISGQANQPQHF

j_gene: TRBJ2-7
abundance: .
d_gene: .
v_gene: TRBV30
CDR3nt: TGTGCCTGGAGCGCGGGACTTTACGAGCAGTACTTC
CDR3aa: CAWSAGLYEQYF

j_gene: TRBJ1-2
abundance: few
d_gene: .
v_gene: TRBV10-3
CDR3nt: TGTGCCAACTCCCCCACCAAAGGGGCGTGGGGCTACACCTTC
CDR3aa: CANSPTKGAWGYTF

j_gene: TRBJ2-4
abundance: .
d_gene: .
v_gene: TRBV6-1
CDR3nt: TGTGCCAGCGCCCCGGGATTCACAAACATTCAGTACTTC
CDR3aa: CASAPGFTNIQYF

j_gene: TRBJ2-7
abundance: .
d_gene: TRBD2
v_gene: TRBV11-3
CDR3nt: TGTGCCAGCAGCCCCGGGACTACAAACTACGAGCAGTACTTC
CDR3aa: CASSPGTTNYEQYF

j_gene: TRBJ2-2
abundance: .
d_gene: .
v_gene: TRBV4-3
CDR3nt: TGCGCCAGCAGCCAAGCCTGGGAGATGGGCACCGGGGAGCTGTTTTTT
CDR3aa: CASSQAWEMGTGELFF

j_gene: TRBJ2-3
abundance: .
d_gene: TRBD2
v_gene: TRBV30
CDR3nt: TGTGCCTGTAACATAGCGGGGGGGAACACAGATACGCAGTATTTT
CDR3aa: CACNIAGGNTDTQYF

j_gene: TRBJ2-7
abundance: .
d_gene: TRBD1
v_gene: TRBV11-3
CDR3nt: TGTGCCAGCAGCTCTGGACAGGGGGCCTCCTACGAGCAGTACTTC
CDR3aa: CASSSGQGASYEQYF

j_gene: TRBJ2-1
abundance: .
d_gene: .
v_gene: TRBV11-2
CDR3nt: TGTGCCAGCAGCTTACAGGGTGTGTACAATGAGCAGTTCTTC
CDR3aa: CASSLQGVYNEQFF

j_gene: TRBJ1-5
abundance: .
d_gene: TRBD1
v_gene: TRBV10-1
CDR3nt: TGCGCCAGCAGTCCAGGGGTCCAGGGGGGCAATCAGCCCCAGCATTTT
CDR3aa: CASSPGVQGGNQPQHF

j_gene: TRBJ1-1
abundance: once
d_gene: .
v_gene: TRBV4-3
CDR3nt: TGCGCCAGCAGCCAAGTTGGGGACATGAACACTGAAGCTTTCTTT
CDR3aa: CASSQVGDMNTEAFF

j_gene: TRBJ1-1
abundance: .
d_gene: .
v_gene: TRBV21-1
CDR3nt: TGTGCCAGCAGCAGAACAGGGCCCAAATGGGAGACTGAAGCTTTCTTT
CDR3aa: CASSRTGPKWETEAFF

j_gene: TRBJ2-1
abundance: .
d_gene: TRBD1
v_gene: TRBV14
CDR3nt: TGTGCCAGCAGCCAGACAGGGCCTTTTAGGGATGAGCAGTTCTTC
CDR3aa: CASSQTGPFRDEQFF

j_gene: TRBJ1-6
abundance: .
d_gene: TRBD1
v_gene: TRBV6-5
CDR3nt: TGTGCCAGCAGTTACCTGGACAGGGCTTTCTCACCCCTCCACTTT
CDR3aa: CASSYLDRAFSPLHF

j_gene: TRBJ1-1
abundance: .
d_gene: .
v_gene: TRBV4-3
CDR3nt: TGCGCCAGCAGCCAAGAAACGCCCGGGCAGGCGAACACTGAAGCTTTCTTT
CDR3aa: CASSQETPGQANTEAFF

j_gene: TRBJ1-2
abundance: .
d_gene: TRBD1
v_gene: TRBV4-1
CDR3nt: TGCGCCAGCATCATGTCACAGGGGAGCCAGGATGGCTACACCTTC
CDR3aa: CASIMSQGSQDGYTF

j_gene: TRBJ1-4
abundance: .
d_gene: .
v_gene: TRBV6-1
CDR3nt: TGTGCCAGCAGGGGTAATGAAAAACTGTTTTTT
CDR3aa: CASRGNEKLFF

j_gene: TRBJ1-1
abundance: .
d_gene: .
v_gene: TRBV10-3
CDR3nt: TGTGCCATCAGTGGGGGAGGGTCTGAAGCTTTCTTT
CDR3aa: CAISGGGSEAFF

j_gene: TRBJ2-1
abundance: .
d_gene: TRBD2
v_gene: TRBV29-1
CDR3nt: TGCAGCGCCGGGACTAGCGGGAATGAGCAGTTCTTC
CDR3aa: CSAGTSGNEQFF

j_gene: TRBJ2-3
abundance: .
d_gene: .
v_gene: TRBV4-1
CDR3nt: TGCGCCAGCAGCCAGTCAGTGATGTCACGGGGAAGCACAGATACGCAGTATTTT
CDR3aa: CASSQSVMSRGSTDTQYF

j_gene: TRBJ2-7
abundance: once
d_gene: .
v_gene: TRBV5-4
CDR3nt: TGTGCCAGCAGCCCCAAGGGCGCCTACGAGCAGTACTTC
CDR3aa: CASSPKGAYEQYF

j_gene: TRBJ2-5
abundance: .
d_gene: TRBD2
v_gene: TRBV4-1
CDR3nt: TGCGCCAGCAGCCTGACTAGCGGAGAGACCCAGTACTTC
CDR3aa: CASSLTSGETQYF

j_gene: TRBJ2-1
abundance: .
d_gene: TRBD1
v_gene: TRBV7-3
CDR3nt: TGTGCCAGCAGCTTATCCACTGGGGACAGGGGTGAGCAGTTCTTC
CDR3aa: CASSLSTGDRGEQFF

j_gene: TRBJ1-2
abundance: .
d_gene: TRBD1
v_gene: TRBV30
CDR3nt: TGTGCCTGGACAGGGGGTGACTATGGCTACACCTTC
CDR3aa: CAWTGGDYGYTF

j_gene: TRBJ1-4
abundance: .
d_gene: .
v_gene: TRBV10-3
CDR3nt: TGTGCCATCCAAGGGGGAAATGAAAAACTGTTTTTT
CDR3aa: CAIQGGNEKLFF

j_gene: TRBJ2-3
abundance: .
d_gene: .
v_gene: TRBV7-9
CDR3nt: TGTGCCAGCAGCTTCCAGGGAGAGTCAGATACGCAGTATTTT
CDR3aa: CASSFQGESDTQYF